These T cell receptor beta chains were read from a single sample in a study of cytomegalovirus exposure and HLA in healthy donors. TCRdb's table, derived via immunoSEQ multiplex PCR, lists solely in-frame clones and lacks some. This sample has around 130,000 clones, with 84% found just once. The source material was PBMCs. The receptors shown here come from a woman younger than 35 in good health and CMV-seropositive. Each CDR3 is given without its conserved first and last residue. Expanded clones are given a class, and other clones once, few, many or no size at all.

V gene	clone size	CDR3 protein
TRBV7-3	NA	ASSTTYSEGSQNLTDTQY
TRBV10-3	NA	APGGAGEPYEQY
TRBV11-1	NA	ASSLPTQETQY
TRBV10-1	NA	ASSGTLSYNEQF
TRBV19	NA	ASSIGGGEAF
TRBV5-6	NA	ASSLPRMARNEQF
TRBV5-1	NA	ASRGTPGESNTEAF
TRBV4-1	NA	ASSPGQGAGTEAF
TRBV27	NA	ASSYESNQPQH
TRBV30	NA	AWSWDSRADTQY
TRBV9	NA	ASSRDSNQPQH
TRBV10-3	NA	AIRTGIGEKPPGELF
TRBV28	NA	ASTSWIRRPNQPQH
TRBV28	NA	ASSVQGSGANVLT
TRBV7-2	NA	ASSRQGSYEQY
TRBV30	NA	AYTDRDTGELF
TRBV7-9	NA	ASSWTPDEQY
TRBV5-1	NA	ASRSEPYNEQF
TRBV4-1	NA	ASSQAEPPGRGAVSENIQY
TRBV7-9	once	ASSLTADIQF
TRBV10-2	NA	ASSEGRTGGFGETQY
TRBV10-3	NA	AIPGQGPSTGELF
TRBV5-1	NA	ASRIAGGDGYEQY
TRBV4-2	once	ASSQDGGNNEQF
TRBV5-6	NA	ASSVTLLGEQY
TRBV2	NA	ASRPQGGTGNTIY
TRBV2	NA	ASTTGAGELF
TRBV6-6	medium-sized	ASSSGTRMGGELF
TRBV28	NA	ASSFVHSYYGYT
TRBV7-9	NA	ASRYTLRGVYNEQF
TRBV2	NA	ASSEGATENSPLH
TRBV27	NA	ASSFGRGYEQY
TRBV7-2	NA	ASSLWTGEQETQY
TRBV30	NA	AWSPFGDTSSTDTQY
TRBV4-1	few	ASSQVAGGVSTDTQY
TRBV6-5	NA	ASSRLEGNEQY
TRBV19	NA	ATRDKNSPLH
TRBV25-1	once	ASSMGLAEAYEQY
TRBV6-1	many	ASSEGEGSSYEQY
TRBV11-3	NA	ASTMGGTGTPSEQY
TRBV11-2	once	ASTRGTSGETQY
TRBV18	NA	ASSPYREVSGNTIY
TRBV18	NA	ASSPGGTGPGNTIY
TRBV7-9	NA	ASSLTSGGSPYEQY